A single sample is the source of the 25 T cell receptor beta chains below, sequenced in a study of T-cell reconstitution after alpha-beta-depleted transplantation in children. Molecular barcoding with unique molecular identifiers was used for the TCRbeta library. A single record per CDR3 protein comes from TCRdb applying MiXCR to the PCR reads. The sample yields about 610,000 distinct CDR3 sequences, 8% to 11% seen once. Sequenced material: PBMCs from the stem cell graft donor, taken from the stem cell graft. Source of these receptors: a human donor who donated a stem cell graft to a child with acute myeloid leukemia.

The chain joins TRBV6-2 or TRBV6-3 to TRBJ2-4; 10 bases fit TRBD1. The CDR3 loop spans 15 amino acids. J lost 6 bases, V lost 5 bases, and 7 bases had no gene match. Germline-derived CDR1 and CDR2 are MNHEY and SVGEGT. CDR3 region: CASSDRQGALNIQYF. CDR3 nucleotides: TGTGCCAGCAGTGACCGACAGGGGGCGTTAAACATTCAGTACTTC.

This rearrangement joins TRBV5-1 to TRBJ1-5, with D hard to call. The germline V gene encodes CDR1 SGHRS and CDR2 YFSETQ. Between the trimmed V and J ends, which lost 0 bases and 0 bases, there was a span of 4 bases. The CDR3 runs to 14 residues. CDR3 in DNA: TGCGCCAGCAGCTTGGATGATAGCAATCAGCCCCAGCATTTT. Its protein is CASSLDDSNQPQHF.

This clonotype has just one count. The chain links TRBV7-2 to TRBJ2-7; 8 positions agree with TRBD1. Germline CDR1 is SGHTA and CDR2 is FQGNSA. CDR3 length: 15 residues. Trimming took 4 bases from V and 2 from J; bases not matched to a gene: 7. CDR3 sequence reads: CASSSTGGQAYEQYF. DNA for the CDR3: TGTGCCAGCAGCTCCACAGGGGGGCAGGCCTACGAGCAGTACTTC.

The chain employs TRBV7-9 and TRBJ2-3; no clear D gene. Germline-derived CDR1 and CDR2 are SEHNR and FQNEAQ (reference sequence). V was shortened by 5 bases and J by 1 base, with 10 bases between the two germline ends. There are 14 residues in the CDR3. For the CDR3, the DNA is TGTGCCAGCAGCCGCAGCAGCGGCACAGATACGCAGTATTTT. Encoded protein: CASSRSSGTDTQYF.

The chain carries TRBV29-1 and TRBJ2-2, with D perhaps matching TRBD2 (6 bases). The germline V and J ends were trimmed by 1 base and 0 bases, with 12 bases remaining between them. The CDR3 sequence is 16 residues long. The germline V gene encodes CDR1 SQVTM and CDR2 ANQGSEA. CDR3 sequence: CSVEGEASANTGELFF. In DNA form, the CDR3 reads TGCAGCGTTGAAGGGGAGGCTAGCGCGAACACCGGGGAGCTGTTTTTT.

This clonotype occurred many times. The rearrangement links TRBV9 to TRBJ2-1; 11 bases fit TRBD2. The J segment lost 7 bases and the V segment lost 0 bases, leaving 12 bases of the junction unmatched. This CDR3 has 18 amino acids. The germline V gene encodes CDR1 SGDLS and CDR2 YYNGEE. The CDR3 region has the DNA TGTGCCAGCAGCGTAGCCTTAGCGGGAGGGCCAGTAGGTAATGAGCAGTTCTTC. Protein sequence: CASSVALAGGPVGNEQFF.

This clonotype turned up a few times. This chain uses TRBV2 with TRBJ1-4; tentatively, D is TRBD1 (5 bases). With 7 bases removed from V and 4 bases from J, the gap between germline ends came to 10 bases. The CDR3 sequence is 13 residues long. CDR1 and CDR2 from the germline V gene are SNHLY and FYNNEI. CDR3 coding DNA: TGTGCCAGCAACCGGGGCCGTAATGAAAAACTGTTTTTT. Translated, it gives CASNRGRNEKLFF.

The V and J genes are TRBV6-1 and TRBJ2-5, with 11 bases that match TRBD1. This CDR3 spans 15 amino acids. V lost 6 bases, J lost 5 bases, and 8 bases stayed unmatched. The germline gives CDR1 MNHNS, CDR2 SASEGT. CDR3 amino acids: CASRGGQGARETQYF. As DNA, the CDR3 is TGTGCCAGCAGAGGAGGACAGGGGGCTAGGGAGACCCAGTACTTC.

This clonotype was seen only a few times. The chain uses TRBV12-3 or TRBV12-4 and TRBJ2-1; 10 bases are shared with TRBD2. Trimming at V came to 5 bases and at J to 1 base, leaving 8 bases not matched to a gene. The CDR3 has 17 amino acids. Here the CDR3 reads CASSPGTSDLSYNEQFF. CDR3 nucleotides: TGTGCCAGCAGTCCGGGGACTAGCGATCTATCCTACAATGAGCAGTTCTTC.

CDR3 DNA sequence: TGCGCCAGCAGCTTTACAACCAGGGGCACTGAAGCTTTCTTT. Its translation: CASSFTTRGTEAFF. V and J are TRBV5-1 and TRBJ1-1; weak D call: TRBD1 (6 bases). Per the germline V gene, CDR1 is SGHRS and CDR2 is YFSETQ. This CDR3 spans 14 amino acids. V lost 2 bases and J lost 4, with 12 bases in between. The complete variable domain, with remaining parts taken from reference TRBV5-1 and TRBJ1-1, reads KAGVTQTPRYLIKTRGQQVTLSCSPISGHRSVSWYQQTPGQGLQFLFEYFSETQRNKGNFPGRFSGRQFSNSRSEMNVSTLELGDSALYLCASSFTTRGTEAFFGQGTRLTVV.

This clonotype was recorded many times. This rearrangement joins TRBV5-1 to TRBJ2-2; 13 bases are shared with TRBD2. Per the germline V gene, CDR1 is SGHRS and CDR2 is YFSETQ. With V trimmed by 3 bases and J by 0 bases, 2 bases remained unmatched. The CDR3 length is 17 residues. CDR3 sequence (DNA): TGCGCCAGCAGCTCACTAGCGGGAGGGACGAACACCGGGGAGCTGTTTTTT. It codes for CASSSLAGGTNTGELFF.

This clonotype was found many times. The rearrangement joins TRBV4-2 to TRBJ2-5; TRBD2 matches 13 bases. CDR1 is LGHNA and CDR2 is YNFKEQ in the germline V gene. The CDR3 consists of 20 residues. The V segment lost 0 bases and the J segment 5 bases; nucleotides outside the gene matches: 15. CDR3: CASSQDPGRGTSGARETQYF. In nucleotides, the CDR3 is TGTGCCAGCAGCCAAGATCCCGGAAGAGGGACTAGCGGGGCCCGGGAGACCCAGTACTTC.

This chain links TRBV18 with TRBJ2-7; 11 nucleotides agree with TRBD2. The CDR3 runs 15 residues. V dropped 5 bases and J dropped 4; count of bases not matched to a gene: 7. Germline CDR1 is KGHSH and CDR2 is LQKENI. The CDR3 loop is CASSTTSGREYEQYF. In nucleotides, the CDR3 is TGTGCCAGCTCAACAACTAGCGGGAGAGAGTACGAGCAGTACTTC.

This clonotype was seen a few times. The chain recombines TRBV7-2 with TRBJ1-5; the D is unclear. Between the trimmed V and J ends, which lost 0 bases and 3 bases, there was a span of 6 bases. The CDR3 loop spans 14 amino acids. Germline V lookup: CDR1 SGHTA, CDR2 FQGNSA. DNA of the CDR3: TGTGCCAGCAGCTTAGCCAGCCTCAATCAGCCCCAGCATTTT. The encoded protein is CASSLASLNQPQHF.

This clonotype was picked up a small number of times. V is TRBV27 and J is TRBJ1-2, with a possible D match to TRBD1 (6 bases). The V gene's germline CDR1 is MNHEY and CDR2 SMNVEV (reference sequence). The CDR3 is 14 amino acids. Trimming stripped 4 bases from V and 8 bases from J, with 17 bases between. CDR3 sequence reads: CASSSNRVSAGYTF. As DNA, the CDR3 is TGTGCCAGCAGTTCTAACAGGGTTTCGGCGGGCTACACCTTC.

A few counts support this clonotype. The genes are TRBV4-1 and TRBJ1-2; D is ambiguous. The germline V and J ends were trimmed by 1 base and 3 bases, with 9 bases remaining between them. Germline values: CDR1 MGHRA, CDR2 YSYEKL. The CDR3 covers 14 residues. The CDR3 DNA follows: TGCGCCAGCAGCCAAGCTGCGATTGACTATGGCTACACCTTC. This encodes CASSQAAIDYGYTF.

CDR3 nucleotides: TGTGCCATCAATACTAGCGGGAGGGGAAAAAACGAGCAGTACTTC. It translates to CAINTSGRGKNEQYF. The chain employs TRBV10-3 and TRBJ2-7; 13 bases agree with TRBD2. The V gene end was trimmed by 7 bases and the J gene end by 5 bases; junction bases not matched to a gene: 8. The CDR3 extends over 15 amino acids. The germline gives CDR1 ENHRY, CDR2 SYGVKD.

A remark on this clonotype: Since the CDR3 does not end with the conserved phenylalanine or tryptophan, this likely comes from a read error. V gene TRBV27 combines with J gene TRBJ1-1; TRBD1 is a possible D gene (6 bases). With 3 bases removed from V and 5 bases from J, the gap between germline ends came to 16 bases. Per the germline V gene, CDR1 is MNHEY and CDR2 is SMNVEV (reference sequence). The CDR3 runs 15 residues. CDR3 nucleotides: TGTGCCAGCAGTTTCCAGGGGCGATCCCCGACTGAAGCTTTCTCT. It yields the protein CASSFQGRSPTEAFS.

This clonotype was observed many times. J is TRBJ1-2 and V is TRBV7-2; D gene ambiguous. Trimming cost V 5 bases and J 8 bases, with 12 bases left between them. The CDR3 loop spans 12 amino acids. The germline V gene has CDR1 SGHTA and CDR2 FQGNSA. CDR3 residues: CASSQTAGGYTF. CDR3 in DNA: TGTGCCAGCAGCCAAACGGCTGGGGGCTACACCTTC.

This clonotype was observed many times. The CDR3 DNA reads as TGTGCCAGCAGGGGCCAAGCGGGAGCGGTCAATGAGCAGTTCTTC. This codes for CASRGQAGAVNEQFF. The chain is built from TRBV28 and TRBJ2-1; TRBD2 agrees at 8 bases. Germline lookup yields CDR1 MDHEN and CDR2 SYDVKM. Germline trimming cut 6 bases from V and 6 bases from J; bases unmatched to any gene: 10. The CDR3 length is 15 residues. Full variable domain (rest looked up from reference TRBV28 and TRBJ2-1): DVKVTQSSRYLVKRTGEKVFLECVQDMDHENMFWYRQDPGLGLRLIYFSYDVKMKEKGDIPEGYSVSREKKERFSLILESASTNQTSMYLCASRGQAGAVNEQFFGPGTRLTVL.

The V gene is TRBV29-1, the J gene TRBJ2-3; D perhaps matches TRBD2 (5 bases). The CDR3 length is 13 residues. From germline, CDR1 is SQVTM and CDR2 ANQGSEA. V was shortened by 3 bases and J by 1 base, with 8 bases between the two germline ends. CDR3 residues: CSVDLRGTDTQYF. In nucleotides, the CDR3 is TGCAGCGTTGACTTGAGGGGCACAGATACGCAGTATTTT.

This chain joins TRBV2 and TRBJ1-5, with D maybe TRBD1 (5 bases). This CDR3 contains 16 residues. V was clipped by 8 bases and J by 2 bases, with 19 bases between them. In germline, CDR1 is SNHLY, CDR2 FYNNEI. This CDR3 reads CASVAAVGEGNQPQHF. The CDR3 DNA reads as TGTGCCAGCGTGGCCGCAGTAGGGGAGGGCAATCAGCCCCAGCATTTT.

This clonotype was seen a few times. CDR3 sequence (DNA): TGTGCCAGCAGTGAGGCGGCCTTTTCCTACGAGCAGTACTTC. Protein sequence: CASSEAAFSYEQYF. V is TRBV6-1 and J is TRBJ2-7; D unclear. This CDR3 has 14 residues. In germline, CDR1 is MNHNS, CDR2 SASEGT. Trimming took 3 bases from V and 1 from J, leaving 10 bases between them.

In nucleotides, the CDR3 is TGTGCCAGCAGCGCACGCGGGAGTCCCGCCACAGATACGCAGTATTTT. It is translated as CASSARGSPATDTQYF. The chain recombines TRBV9 with TRBJ2-3; 7 bases are shared with TRBD2. The V gene end was trimmed by 3 bases and the J gene end by 2 bases; junction bases not matched to a gene: 9. Germline V CDR1 and CDR2: SGDLS, YYNGEE. This CDR3 has 16 amino acids.

This chain connects TRBV29-1 to TRBJ2-3; 7 bases fit TRBD2. The germline V gene has CDR1 SQVTM and CDR2 ANQGSEA. The J segment lost 5 bases and the V segment lost 3 bases, leaving 2 bases of the junction unmatched. The CDR3 is made up of 12 amino acids. The CDR3 region is CSVEASGDTQYF. The CDR3 DNA sequence: TGCAGCGTTGAGGCTAGCGGAGATACGCAGTATTTT.